One sample yielded the 18 T cell receptor beta chains listed below, sequenced in a study of blood T cell repertoires in COVID-19. Clones were sequenced by immunoSEQ multiplex PCR, and TCRdb holds only the in-frame ones, with some missing. Of 85,000 to 120,000 clones in the sample, 75% to 90% are singletons; the top ten hold 4% to 5.5%. Sequencing was carried out using peripheral blood. The receptors come from a woman aged 45-60 years with COVID-19, enrolled during active disease.

The chain has TRBV30 and TRBJ2-2; D is perhaps TRBD2 (6 bases). The length of the CDR3 is 14 residues. V was pared by 6 bases and J by 4 bases, with 15 bases between. The germline CDR1 and CDR2 sequences are GTSNPN and SVGIG (reference sequence). CDR3 amino acids: CACLLGGSTGELFF. CDR3 in DNA: TGTGCCTGCCTTCTGGGGGGTAGCACCGGGGAGCTGTTTTTT.

The chain couples TRBV13 to TRBJ2-7; 9 bases agree with TRBD1. This CDR3 is built from 13 residues. The trim removed 3 bases at V and 5 bases at J, leaving 2 bases unmatched. The V gene's germline CDR1 is PRHDT and CDR2 FYEKMQ (reference sequence). CDR3 residues: CASSLTGGNEQYF. In DNA form, the CDR3 reads TGTGCCAGCAGCTTGACAGGGGGGAACGAGCAGTACTTC.

This chain links TRBV28 with TRBJ2-2, with a weak D call TRBD1 (5 bases). The germline V gene has CDR1 MDHEN and CDR2 SYDVKM. This CDR3 has 14 residues. Trimming stripped 4 bases from V and 5 bases from J, with 11 bases between. CDR3 bases: TGTGCCAGCAGTTGGACACAACAGACCGGGGAGCTGTTTTTT. Translation gives CASSWTQQTGELFF.

The chain uses TRBV2 and TRBJ1-4; weak D call: TRBD1 (5 bases). Trimming removed 6 bases from V and 5 bases from J, with 13 bases in between. Germline values: CDR1 SNHLY, CDR2 FYNNEI. The CDR3 totals 14 residues. DNA for the CDR3: TGTGCCAGCAGGGCGGGGCAGCTGAATGAAAAACTGTTTTTT. Its translation: CASRAGQLNEKLFF.

The rearrangement links TRBV2 to TRBJ1-5; no definite D call. The ends were cut back, 3 bases at V and 2 bases at J, with 11 bases in the middle. This CDR3 is built from 15 residues. CDR1 is SNHLY, CDR2 FYNNEI, per germline. The CDR3 nucleotides read TGTGCCAGCAGTGATGGAGGGAGTCGCAATCAGCCCCAGCATTTT. Translated: CASSDGGSRNQPQHF.

This clone was observed a few times. V is TRBV3-1 (or the pseudogene TRBV3-2) and J is TRBJ1-2, with D possibly being TRBD1 (6 bases). Germline V CDR1 and CDR2: LGHDT, YNNKEL (reference sequence). Trimming removed 0 bases from V and 8 bases from J, with 13 bases in between. CDR3 size: 14 residues. The CDR3 protein is CASSQDMGAAGYTF. The CDR3 DNA reads as TGTGCCAGCAGCCAAGATATGGGGGCGGCGGGCTACACCTTC.

The chain uses TRBV18 and TRBJ2-1; 9 nucleotides agree with TRBD1. After removal of 0 bases from V and 10 bases from J, the junction contained 13 bases not matched to a gene. Germline V gene data show CDR1 as KGHSH and CDR2 as LQKENI. This CDR3 contains 17 residues. The CDR3 DNA sequence: TGTGCCAGCTCACCACCGGAGACAGGGGGACCACGGGGGGAGCAGTTCTTC. Its translation is CASSPPETGGPRGEQFF.

The chain recombines TRBV3-1 (or the pseudogene TRBV3-2) with TRBJ2-1; TRBD2 agrees at 15 bases. The CDR3 is 17 amino acids. The germline gives CDR1 LGHDT, CDR2 YNNKEL (reference sequence). V lost 3 bases to trimming and J lost 9 bases; unmatched junction nucleotides: 9. The CDR3: CASSHSGLAGGPGEQFF. As DNA, the CDR3 is TGTGCCAGCAGCCATTCAGGACTAGCGGGGGGGCCCGGTGAGCAGTTCTTC.

The chain recombines TRBV5-1 with TRBJ2-3; D is perhaps TRBD2 (5 bases). Trimming removed 0 bases from V and 2 bases from J, with 7 bases in between. The CDR3 contains 14 residues. The germline CDR1 and CDR2 sequences are SGHRS and YFSETQ. The CDR3 coding sequence is TGCGCCAGCAGCTTGGGAGGGATCACAGATACGCAGTATTTT. This gives the protein CASSLGGITDTQYF.

J is TRBJ1-3 and V is TRBV7-6; no firm D call. CDR1 and CDR2 from the germline V gene are SGHVS and FNYEAQ. CDR3 length: 15 residues. V lost 5 bases and J 1 base, leaving 12 bases between the germline ends. CDR3 in DNA: TGTGCCAGCAGCCCCCTAGACCTTTCTGGAAACACCATATATTTT. It codes for CASSPLDLSGNTIYF.

This clone was found a few times. This chain uses TRBV7-9 with TRBJ1-2, with 7 bases matching TRBD1. Unmatched junction bases numbered 14, after V lost 6 bases and J lost 7 bases. CDR3 size: 15 residues. Germline V gives CDR1 SEHNR, CDR2 FQNEAQ (reference sequence). CDR3 amino acids: CASRETGTVGFGYTF. CDR3 nucleotide sequence: TGTGCCAGCAGGGAGACCGGGACAGTGGGATTTGGCTACACCTTC.

This clone was counted a few times. V usage is TRBV5-1 and J usage is TRBJ1-2; a possible D gene is TRBD1 (5 bases). The CDR3 extends over 15 amino acids. V lost 0 bases to trimming and J lost 4 bases, with 13 bases between them. The germline V gene encodes CDR1 SGHRS and CDR2 YFSETQ. CDR3 nucleotides: TGCGCCAGCAGCTTGGGCGGGGCAGGGCTCTATGGCTACACCTTC. The encoded protein is CASSLGGAGLYGYTF.

This clone was seen more than once but under ten times. The chain is built from TRBV30 and TRBJ1-4; a possible D gene is TRBD1 (6 bases). The germline V gene encodes CDR1 GTSNPN and CDR2 SVGIG (reference sequence). Trimming removed 0 bases at V and 10 bases at J, with 12 bases between. The CDR3 is 13 amino acids. The CDR3 DNA reads TGTGCCTGGAGTGTACAGGGAGGGGGAAAACTGTTTTTT. Translating it yields CAWSVQGGGKLFF.

The CDR3 here is CAWSRADRGHWQPQHF. The CDR3 DNA reads TGTGCCTGGAGTCGGGCGGACAGGGGGCATTGGCAGCCCCAGCATTTT. The chain couples TRBV30 to TRBJ1-5; 11 bases line up with TRBD1. This CDR3 is built from 16 residues. The V gene end was trimmed by 2 bases and the J gene end by 7 bases; junction bases not matched to a gene: 10. Germline CDR1 and CDR2: GTSNPN and SVGIG (reference sequence).

The rearrangement joins TRBV9 to TRBJ2-6; D ambiguous. Per the germline V gene, CDR1 is SGDLS and CDR2 is YYNGEE. The CDR3 is made up of 17 amino acids. Between the trimmed V and J ends, which lost 3 bases and 0 bases, there was a span of 13 bases. The CDR3 DNA reads TGTGCCAGCAGCGGGAGACCCGGATCCTCTGGGGCCAACGTCCTGACTTTC. Its translation is CASSGRPGSSGANVLTF.

This clone was seen just once. The J gene is TRBJ2-7, the V gene TRBV19, with 7 bases identical to TRBD1. This CDR3 region has 16 residues. V lost 5 bases, J lost 5 bases, and 15 bases stayed unmatched. CDR1 is LNHDA and CDR2 is SQIVND in the germline V gene (reference sequence). The CDR3 DNA follows: TGTGCCAGTAGTGTTTCGGGGTACACAGGGGCCCACGAGCAGTACTTC. Translation gives CASSVSGYTGAHEQYF.

CDR3 residues: CAWSYRGIRNSPLHF. The CDR3 nucleotides read TGTGCCTGGAGCTACAGGGGAATTAGGAATTCACCCCTCCACTTT. This sequence joins TRBV30 and TRBJ1-6; 7 nucleotides align to TRBD1. From germline, CDR1 is GTSNPN and CDR2 SVGIG (reference sequence). With V trimmed by 3 bases and J by 7 bases, 9 bases remained unmatched. This CDR3 comprises 15 residues. The whole variable domain, filled in from reference TRBV30 and TRBJ1-6, reads SQTIHQWPATLVQPVGSPLSLECTVEGTSNPNLYWYRQAAGRGLQLLFYSVGIGQISSEVPQNLSASRPQDRQFILSSKKLLLSDSGFYLCAWSYRGIRNSPLHFGNGTRLTVT.

J is TRBJ1-6 and V is TRBV19; tentative D call: TRBD1 (6 bases). The CDR3 has 15 residues. With 4 bases removed from V and 7 bases from J, the gap between germline ends came to 14 bases. Germline assignment: CDR1 LNHDA and CDR2 SQIVND (reference sequence). CDR3 amino acids: CASSRGQSRNSPLHF. The CDR3 nucleotides read TGTGCCAGTAGTAGAGGACAGTCAAGGAATTCACCCCTCCACTTT. Combining the CDR3 with reference TRBV19 and TRBJ1-6 gives the whole variable domain DGGITQSPKYLFRKEGQNVTLSCEQNLNHDAMYWYRQDPGQGLRLIYYSQIVNDFQKGDIAEGYSVSREKKESFPLTVTSAQKNPTAFYLCASSRGQSRNSPLHFGNGTRLTVT.